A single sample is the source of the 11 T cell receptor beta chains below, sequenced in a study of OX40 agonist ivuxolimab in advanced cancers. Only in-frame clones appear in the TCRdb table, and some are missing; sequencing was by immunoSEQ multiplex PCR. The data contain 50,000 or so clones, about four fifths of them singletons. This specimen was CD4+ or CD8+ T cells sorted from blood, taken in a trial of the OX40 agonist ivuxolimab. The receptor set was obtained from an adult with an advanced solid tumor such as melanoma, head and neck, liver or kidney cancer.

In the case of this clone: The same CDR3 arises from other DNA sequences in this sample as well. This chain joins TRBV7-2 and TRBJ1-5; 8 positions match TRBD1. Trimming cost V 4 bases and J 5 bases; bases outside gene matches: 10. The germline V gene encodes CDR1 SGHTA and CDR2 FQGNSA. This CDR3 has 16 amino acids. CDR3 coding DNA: TGTGCCAGCAGCTATCGACAGGGGAGGGGAGATCAGCCCCAGCATTTT. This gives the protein CASSYRQGRGDQPQHF. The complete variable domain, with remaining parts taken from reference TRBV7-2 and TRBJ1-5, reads GAGVSQSPSNKVTEKGKDVELRCDPISGHTALYWYRQSLGQGLEFLIYFQGNSAPDKSGLPSDRFSAERTGGSVSTLTIQRTQQEDSAVYLCASSYRQGRGDQPQHFGDGTRLSIL.

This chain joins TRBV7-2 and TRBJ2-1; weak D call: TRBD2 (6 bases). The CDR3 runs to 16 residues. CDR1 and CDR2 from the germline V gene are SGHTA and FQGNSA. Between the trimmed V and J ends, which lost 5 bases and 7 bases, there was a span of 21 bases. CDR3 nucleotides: TGTGCCAGCAGCCTAGGCGGAGGGACTGGACAAAATGAGCAGTTCTTC. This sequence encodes CASSLGGGTGQNEQFF.

The DNA for the CDR3 is TGTGCCAGCAACCCAGGTACTTCCTACGAGCAGTACTTC. As protein: CASNPGTSYEQYF. This chain links TRBV18 with TRBJ2-7, with D hard to call. This CDR3 contains 13 residues. CDR1 and CDR2 from the germline V gene are KGHSH and LQKENI. V was trimmed by 8 bases and J by 1 base, leaving 12 bases between them.

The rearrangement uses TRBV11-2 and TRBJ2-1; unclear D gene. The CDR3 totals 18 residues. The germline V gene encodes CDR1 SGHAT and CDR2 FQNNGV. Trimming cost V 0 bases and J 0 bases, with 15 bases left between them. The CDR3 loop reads CASSLDPPGPGSYNEQFF. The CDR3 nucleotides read TGTGCCAGCAGCTTAGACCCACCTGGTCCTGGCTCCTACAATGAGCAGTTCTTC.

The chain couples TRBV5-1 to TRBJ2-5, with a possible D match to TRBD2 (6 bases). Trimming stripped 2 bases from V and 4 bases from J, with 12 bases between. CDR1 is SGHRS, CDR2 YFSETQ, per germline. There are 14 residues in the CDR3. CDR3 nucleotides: TGCGCCAGCAGCTTCCAGGGTAGCGGAGAGACCCAGTACTTC. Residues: CASSFQGSGETQYF.

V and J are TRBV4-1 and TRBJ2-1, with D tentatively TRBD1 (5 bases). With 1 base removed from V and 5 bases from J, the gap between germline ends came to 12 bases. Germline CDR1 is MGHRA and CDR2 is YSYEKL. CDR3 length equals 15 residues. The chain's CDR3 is CASSQGQGDNNEQFF. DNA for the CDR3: TGCGCCAGCAGCCAAGGCCAGGGTGATAACAATGAGCAGTTCTTC.

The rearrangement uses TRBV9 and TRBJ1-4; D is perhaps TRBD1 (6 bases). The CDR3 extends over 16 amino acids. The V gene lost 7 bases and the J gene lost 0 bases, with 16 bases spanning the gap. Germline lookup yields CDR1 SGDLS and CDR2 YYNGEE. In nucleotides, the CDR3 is TGTGCCAGCTCCCCGACAGGTCTCACAACTAATGAAAAACTGTTTTTT. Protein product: CASSPTGLTTNEKLFF. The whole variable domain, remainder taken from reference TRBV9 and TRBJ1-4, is DSGVTQTPKHLITATGQRVTLRCSPRSGDLSVYWYQQSLDQGLQFLIQYYNGEERAKGNILERFSAQQFPDLHSELNLSSLELGDSALYFCASSPTGLTTNEKLFFGSGTQLSVL.

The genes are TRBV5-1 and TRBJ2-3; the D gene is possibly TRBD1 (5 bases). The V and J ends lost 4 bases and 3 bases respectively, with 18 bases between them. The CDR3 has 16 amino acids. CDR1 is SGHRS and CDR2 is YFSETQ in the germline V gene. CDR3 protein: CASSVSGLGRTDTQYF. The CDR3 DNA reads TGCGCCAGCAGCGTCTCAGGGCTCGGTAGGACAGATACGCAGTATTTT.

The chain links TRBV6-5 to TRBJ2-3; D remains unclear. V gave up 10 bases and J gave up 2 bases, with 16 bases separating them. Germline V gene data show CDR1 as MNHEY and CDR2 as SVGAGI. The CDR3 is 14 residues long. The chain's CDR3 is CAIRRDPLTDTQYF. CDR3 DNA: TGTGCCATTCGACGAGACCCACTCACAGATACGCAGTATTTT.

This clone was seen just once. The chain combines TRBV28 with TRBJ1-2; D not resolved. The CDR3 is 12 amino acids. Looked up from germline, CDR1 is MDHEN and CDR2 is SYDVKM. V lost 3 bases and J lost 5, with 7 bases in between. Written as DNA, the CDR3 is TGTGCCAGCAGTTTTCAATATTATGGCTACACCTTC. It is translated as CASSFQYYGYTF.

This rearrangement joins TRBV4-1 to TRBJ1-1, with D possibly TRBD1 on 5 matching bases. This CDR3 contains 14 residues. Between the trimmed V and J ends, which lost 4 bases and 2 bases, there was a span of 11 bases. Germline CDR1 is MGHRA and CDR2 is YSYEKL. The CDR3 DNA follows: TGCGCCAGCAGCCTAGAGACAGTCAACACTGAAGCTTTCTTT. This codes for CASSLETVNTEAFF.